This record covers a single TCR beta chain. This sample stems from a study of blood T cell repertoires in COVID-19. The wider study: Samples of COVID-19 (acute and convalescent) were obtained from the United States, Italy and Spain. PBMCs, B-cell-depleted T cells, or T cells provided the cDNA or gDNA that made up the material.

Trimming left V 5 bases short and J 4 bases short, with 6 bases between. The CDR3 is 12 amino acids. The germline V gene encodes CDR1 SEHNR and CDR2 FQNEAQ (reference sequence). As processed by the authors: Reference gene primer amplification gave nucleated cell count estimates. Only in-frame clones appear in the TCRdb table, and some are missing; sequencing was by immunoSEQ multiplex PCR. V, J and clone size are those of that table, while D and trimming were read from the DNA. The data contain about 120,000 clones, about nine tenths of them singletons. The sequenced sample was peripheral blood. V is TRBV7-9 and J is TRBJ1-5, with D possibly TRBD1 on 5 matching bases. The TCR comes from a man in his forties with acute or convalescent COVID-19. DNA of the CDR3: TGTGCCAGCAGCCCAGGGAATCAGCCCCAGCATTTT. It is translated as CASSPGNQPQHF.